The 18 T cell receptor beta chains given below trace back to one sample, sequenced in a study of response to subunit inactivated influenza vaccine. TCRdb recomputed calls from the RT-PCR reads with MiXCR, one row per CDR3 protein. The table shows just under 550,000 distinct CDR3 sequences, with under 30% occurring only once. These data were also filed under a second study, of T cells expressing NK-cell markers. That work states: The authors made TCR beta cDNA libraries by 5'RACE template switching. This switching added a universal primer site and UMIs.

Sequenced material: CD4+ T cells sorted from PBMCs, taken 11 to 12 days after vaccination. These receptors all stem from a man aged 45-60 years who received an inactivated influenza vaccine.

This clonotype has just a few counts. V is TRBV4-3 and J is TRBJ2-4; weak D call: TRBD1 (6 bases). The V gene lost 0 bases and the J gene lost 7 bases, with 13 bases spanning the gap. Germline CDR1 LGHNA, CDR2 YSLEER. The CDR3 loop spans 15 amino acids. The CDR3 nucleotides read TGCGCCAGCAGCCAAGAAGGACAGCGAATGAACATTCAGTACTTC. The encoded protein is CASSQEGQRMNIQYF.

This clonotype was recorded many times. The chain employs TRBV7-6 and TRBJ1-3; possible D gene TRBD1, 6 bases. V gave up 2 bases and J gave up 0 bases, with 14 bases separating them. This CDR3 contains 17 residues. Germline V gene data show CDR1 as SGHVS and CDR2 as FNYEAQ. This CDR3 reads CASSLQQGAHSGNTIYF. DNA of the CDR3: TGTGCCAGCAGCTTACAACAGGGTGCCCACTCTGGAAACACCATATATTTT.

This clonotype was detected only a few times. This chain uses TRBV20-1 with TRBJ1-1; no definite D call. The germline V gene encodes CDR1 DFQATT and CDR2 SNEGSKA (reference sequence). This CDR3 is built from 12 residues. The V end was cut by 5 bases, the J end by 1 base, with 8 bases between. The CDR3 is CSAGQPNTEAFF. CDR3 sequence (DNA): TGCAGTGCTGGGCAGCCGAACACTGAAGCTTTCTTT.

The chain couples TRBV7-9 to TRBJ2-5; D may match TRBD1 or TRBD2 (6 bases each). Trimming left V 2 bases short and J 2 bases short, with 15 bases between. The CDR3 has 16 amino acids. Germline loops: CDR1 SEHNR, CDR2 FQNEAQ (reference sequence). The CDR3 loop is CASSLTGAGVQETQYF. CDR3 sequence (DNA): TGTGCCAGCAGCTTAACGGGGGCCGGTGTACAAGAGACCCAGTACTTC. Combining the CDR3 with reference TRBV7-9 and TRBJ2-5 gives the whole variable domain DTGVSQNPRHKITKRGQNVTFRCDPISEHNRLYWYRQTLGQGPEFLTYFQNEAQLEKSRLLSDRFSAERPKGSFSTLEIQRTEQGDSAMYLCASSLTGAGVQETQYFGPGTRLLVL.

V is TRBV7-9 and J is TRBJ1-4; D might be TRBD1 (6 bases). Germline V gives CDR1 SEHNR, CDR2 FQNEAQ (reference sequence). CDR3 length equals 16 residues. V was cut by 5 bases and J by 4 bases, with 17 bases left in between. The chain's CDR3 is CASSDDSGALNEKLFF. The DNA of the CDR3 is TGTGCCAGCAGCGACGATTCAGGGGCCCTTAATGAAAAACTGTTTTTT.

The V gene is TRBV5-1, the J gene TRBJ2-1; D not resolved. This CDR3 has 16 amino acids. V lost 4 bases and J lost 1, with 15 bases in between. Germline V gene sequence: CDR1 SGHRS, CDR2 YFSETQ. This chain's CDR3 is CASSLLSVSSYNEQFF. For the CDR3, the DNA is TGCGCCAGCAGCCTGCTTTCGGTTAGTTCCTACAATGAGCAGTTCTTC. The whole variable domain, filled in from reference TRBV5-1 and TRBJ2-1, reads KAGVTQTPRYLIKTRGQQVTLSCSPISGHRSVSWYQQTPGQGLQFLFEYFSETQRNKGNFPGRFSGRQFSNSRSEMNVSTLELGDSALYLCASSLLSVSSYNEQFFGPGTRLTVL.

The chain links TRBV28 to TRBJ2-5, with 11 bases lining up with TRBD1. Trimming cost V 5 bases and J 4 bases; bases outside gene matches: 6. The CDR3 has 15 residues. The germline V gene has CDR1 MDHEN and CDR2 SYDVKM. For the CDR3, the DNA is TGTGCCAGCAGTCCAGGACAGGGGGCGCGAGAGACCCAGTACTTC. Amino acids: CASSPGQGARETQYF.

As for this clonotype: A much bigger clone sits one base away, suggesting this may be a read error. The V call is TRBV7-2, the J call TRBJ1-2; D not resolved. The CDR3 sequence is 14 residues long. The germline V gene encodes CDR1 SGHTA and CDR2 FQGNSA. CDR3 amino acids: CASNNLGRVYDYTF. CDR3 nucleotides: TGTGCCAGCAACAACCTTGGGAGGGTCTATGACTACACCTTC.

The chain has TRBV29-1 and TRBJ1-1; D uncertain. The germline V and J ends were trimmed by 3 bases and 10 bases, with 18 bases remaining between them. This CDR3 spans 13 amino acids. Per the germline V gene, CDR1 is SQVTM and CDR2 is ANQGSEA. This chain's CDR3 is CSVDRTLAPTAFF. As DNA, the CDR3 is TGCAGCGTTGACAGGACTCTTGCCCCGACAGCTTTCTTT.

This clonotype has more than one count but fewer than ten. This rearrangement joins TRBV29-1 to TRBJ2-5; 10 bases are shared with TRBD2. Germline values: CDR1 SQVTM, CDR2 ANQGSEA. The CDR3 spans 15 residues. The trim removed 1 base at V and 5 bases at J, leaving 7 bases unmatched. The CDR3 loop reads CSVEVSSGGGETQYF. In nucleotides, the CDR3 is TGCAGCGTTGAAGTTTCTAGCGGGGGCGGGGAGACCCAGTACTTC.

This clonotype was seen more than once but under ten times. This chain uses TRBV4-3 with TRBJ2-3, with 8 bases lining up with TRBD2. Per germline, CDR1 LGHNA and CDR2 YSLEER. This CDR3 has 17 residues. V lost 1 base and J lost 2; bases outside the gene matches: 8. Here the CDR3 DNA reads TGCGCCAGCAGCCAAGTGGGAAGCGGGGGTAACACAGATACGCAGTATTTT. Its protein product is CASSQVGSGGNTDTQYF.

The V call is TRBV12-3 or TRBV12-4, the J call TRBJ1-2; D call uncertain. V gave up 3 bases and J gave up 3 bases, with 8 bases separating them. The CDR3 consists of 13 residues. The CDR3 region has the DNA TGTGCCAGCAGTTTGACCGGCCACTATGGCTACACCTTC. Protein sequence: CASSLTGHYGYTF.

This chain uses TRBV4-3 with TRBJ2-4, with 10 bases identical to TRBD2. The J segment lost 3 bases and the V segment lost 0 bases, leaving 5 bases of the junction unmatched. The CDR3 is 17 residues long. Germline-derived CDR1 and CDR2 are LGHNA and YSLEER. The CDR3 nucleotides read TGCGCCAGCAGCCAAGATCCTTGGACTAGCGGCAAAAACATTCAGTACTTC. Protein: CASSQDPWTSGKNIQYF.

DNA for the CDR3: TGTGCCAGCAGCCAAGTTTCAGCGTCCCCTTATGGGGCCAACGTCCTGACTTTC. Its protein is CASSQVSASPYGANVLTF. The chain uses TRBV4-2 and TRBJ2-6; D not resolved. The CDR3 covers 18 residues. Deletions cut 1 base from V and 3 bases from J, with 16 bases between. Germline lookup yields CDR1 LGHNA and CDR2 YNFKEQ.

This clonotype was detected only a few times. The J gene is TRBJ2-3, the V gene TRBV10-2; D not resolved. Germline V gene lookup returns CDR1 WSHSY and CDR2 SAAADI. V lost 2 bases and J lost 3, with 9 bases in between. This CDR3 is built from 14 residues. CDR3 coding DNA: TGCGCCAGCAGTGAGGGGGTTCCGACAGATACGCAGTATTTT. Amino acids: CASSEGVPTDTQYF.

This clonotype showed up just a few times. The gene calls are TRBV7-2 and TRBJ2-1; D not resolved. Looked up from germline, CDR1 is SGHTA and CDR2 is FQGNSA. Trimming left V 1 base short and J 10 bases short, with 8 bases between. This CDR3 contains 12 residues. The CDR3 DNA reads as TGTGCCAGCAGCTTAGTGTCACCGGAGCAGTTCTTC. Protein sequence: CASSLVSPEQFF.

The sample holds a few counts of this clonotype. This chain uses TRBV21-1 with TRBJ1-4; whether TRBD1, the table's D call, matches the DNA was not checked. TRBV21-1 is a known pseudogene. CDR3 length: 13 residues. The CDR3 nucleotides are TGTGCCAGCACCACGGACAGGGGGGAAAAACTGTTTTTT. Its protein product is CASTTDRGEKLFF.

This clonotype was recorded many times. CDR3 loop: CASSQATPGRLNTEAFF. The CDR3, as DNA: TGCGCCAGCAGCCAAGCCACCCCTGGACGGTTGAACACTGAAGCTTTCTTT. The rearrangement uses TRBV4-1 and TRBJ1-1; D not certain. CDR3 size: 17 residues. Germline-derived CDR1 and CDR2 are MGHRA and YSYEKL. The V end lost 1 base, the J end lost 0 bases, and 15 bases lay between the germline ends.